These 8 T cell receptor beta chains were sequenced from one sample in a study of T cell responses to AZD1222 COVID-19 vaccine. Libraries were prepared by immunoSEQ multiplex PCR; TCRdb keeps only in-frame clonotypes and omits some of them. The table includes tens of thousands of clones, about 87% detected once. Source: peripheral blood, taken on day 0 of AZD1222 vaccination. The receptors were sampled from an adult in good health.

This clone occurred a few times. This chain joins TRBV11-1 and TRBJ2-2; D is uncertain. The CDR3 runs 13 residues. Trimming removed 4 bases at V and 8 bases at J, with 11 bases between. Germline V gene data show CDR1 as SGHAT and CDR2 as FQDESV (reference sequence). CDR3 amino acids: CASSSLGVGELFF. In DNA, the CDR3 is TGTGCCAGCAGCTCACTTGGGGTGGGGGAGCTGTTTTTT.

The chain is built from TRBV9 and TRBJ1-1; 8 bases agree with TRBD1. The CDR3 loop spans 14 amino acids. Germline values: CDR1 SGDLS, CDR2 YYNGEE. V trimming: 7 bases; J trimming: 3 bases; junction bases outside the gene matches: 8. CDR3 sequence: CASGGQGGDTEAFF. CDR3 nucleotides: TGTGCCAGCGGCGGACAGGGAGGGGACACTGAAGCTTTCTTT. Full variable domain (rest looked up from reference TRBV9 and TRBJ1-1): DSGVTQTPKHLITATGQRVTLRCSPRSGDLSVYWYQQSLDQGLQFLIQYYNGEERAKGNILERFSAQQFPDLHSELNLSSLELGDSALYFCASGGQGGDTEAFFGQGTRLTVV.

CDR3 amino acids: CASSFGPNPGTEAFF. The DNA for the CDR3 is TGTGCCAGCAGTTTTGGGCCAAACCCAGGGACTGAAGCTTTCTTT. The genes are TRBV27 and TRBJ1-1, with D tentatively TRBD1 (5 bases). The CDR3 is 15 amino acids. V lost 3 bases to trimming and J lost 5 bases, with 16 bases between them. Germline CDR1 and CDR2: MNHEY and SMNVEV (reference sequence).

The CDR3 sequence is CASSQDSNGAFF. The CDR3 region has the DNA TGCGCCAGCAGCCAAGACTCGAATGGGGCTTTCTTT. The chain links TRBV4-1 to TRBJ1-1; D unresolved. CDR3 length equals 12 residues. CDR1 MGHRA and CDR2 YSYEKL come from the germline V gene. V lost 0 bases, J lost 11 bases, and 10 bases lay in between.

This clone was observed a handful of times. The V gene is TRBV3-1 (or the pseudogene TRBV3-2), the J gene TRBJ2-2, with 7 bases matching TRBD1. The CDR3 sequence is 14 residues long. The trim removed 6 bases at V and 5 bases at J, leaving 6 bases unmatched. Germline loops: CDR1 LGHDT, CDR2 YNNKEL (reference sequence). The CDR3 DNA reads TGTGCCAGCAGGGACAGGAGAGGTACCGGGGAGCTGTTTTTT. It yields the protein CASRDRRGTGELFF.

This sequence joins TRBV5-1 and TRBJ2-3; D assignment may be TRBD1 or TRBD2 (7 bases each). Per the germline V gene, CDR1 is SGHRS and CDR2 is YFSETQ. V lost 3 bases and J 0 bases, leaving 14 bases between the germline ends. This CDR3 region has 16 residues. For the CDR3, the DNA is TGCGCCAGCAGCTCACAGGGGAGGGGGAGCACAGATACGCAGTATTTT. Protein product: CASSSQGRGSTDTQYF.

The gene calls are TRBV7-9 and TRBJ2-2, with 9 bases that match TRBD1. Germline CDR1 reads SEHNR; CDR2 reads FQNEAQ (reference sequence). The CDR3 extends over 15 amino acids. Unmatched junction bases numbered 6, after V lost 5 bases and J lost 5 bases. CDR3 nucleotides: TGTGCCAGCAGCCCCGGACAGGGGAGAACCGGGGAGCTGTTTTTT. As protein: CASSPGQGRTGELFF.

The chain recombines TRBV28 with TRBJ1-4; D not certain. The CDR3 is 13 residues long. Germline V gene sequence: CDR1 MDHEN, CDR2 SYDVKM. The V end lost 5 bases, the J end lost 12 bases, and 16 bases lay between the germline ends. The CDR3 region has the DNA TGTGCCAGCAGTGATGGGAGAGGAAGGGAACTGTTTTTT. Protein: CASSDGRGRELFF.